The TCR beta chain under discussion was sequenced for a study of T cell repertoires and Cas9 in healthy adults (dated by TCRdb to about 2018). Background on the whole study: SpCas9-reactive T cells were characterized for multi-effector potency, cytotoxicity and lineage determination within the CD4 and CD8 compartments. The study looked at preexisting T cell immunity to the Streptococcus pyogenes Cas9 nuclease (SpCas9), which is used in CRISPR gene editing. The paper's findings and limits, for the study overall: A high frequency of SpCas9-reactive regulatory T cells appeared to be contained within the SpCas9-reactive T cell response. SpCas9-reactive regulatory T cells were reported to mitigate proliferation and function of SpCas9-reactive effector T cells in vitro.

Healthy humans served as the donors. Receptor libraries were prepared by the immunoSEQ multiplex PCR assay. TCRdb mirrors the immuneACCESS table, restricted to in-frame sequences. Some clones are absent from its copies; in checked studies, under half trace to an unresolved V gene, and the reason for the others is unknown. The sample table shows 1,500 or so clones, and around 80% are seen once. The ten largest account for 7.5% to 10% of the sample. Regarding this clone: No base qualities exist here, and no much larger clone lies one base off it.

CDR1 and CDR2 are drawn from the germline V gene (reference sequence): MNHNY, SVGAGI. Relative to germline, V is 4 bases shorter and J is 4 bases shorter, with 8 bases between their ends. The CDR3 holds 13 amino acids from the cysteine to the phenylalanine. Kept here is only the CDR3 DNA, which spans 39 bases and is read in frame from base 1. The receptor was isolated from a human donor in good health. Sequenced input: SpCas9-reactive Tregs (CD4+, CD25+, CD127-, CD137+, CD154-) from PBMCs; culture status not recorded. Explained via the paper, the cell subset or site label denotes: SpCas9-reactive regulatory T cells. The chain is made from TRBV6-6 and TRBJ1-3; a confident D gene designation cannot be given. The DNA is TGTGCCAGCAGTTCCCTAGGAGGAAACACCATATATTTT. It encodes CASSSLGGNTIYF.